Shown below are 29 T cell receptor beta chains from a single sample sequenced in a study of shared clonotypes between healthy human individuals. Clones were read by immunoSEQ multiplex PCR, and TCRdb kept only the in-frame ones, dropping some. The sample consists of about 2 million clones, 95% of them appearing once. Material: naive CD4+ T cells sorted from blood. Subset meaning: CD45RA+ positively selected. These receptors were obtained from a man between 18 and 35 years old in good health.

In regard to this clone: The same CDR3 arises from other DNA sequences in this sample as well. The CDR3, as DNA: TGTGCTAGTGGGCTAGCGGGAACAGATACGCAGTATTTT. Its protein product is CASGLAGTDTQYF. The rearrangement links TRBV12-5 to TRBJ2-3; 9 positions match TRBD2. J was trimmed by 3 bases and V by 6 bases; bases with no gene match: 1. Germline lookup yields CDR1 LGHNT and CDR2 FRNRAP. The CDR3 runs 13 residues.

This clone was recorded a few times. The identical CDR3 is also encoded by other nucleotide sequences in the sample. The chain recombines TRBV30 with TRBJ1-6; D possibly corresponds to TRBD1 (6 bases). This CDR3 has 14 residues. Germline CDR1 and CDR2: GTSNPN and SVGIG (reference sequence). V was clipped by 0 bases and J by 9 bases, with 12 bases between them. The CDR3 sequence: CAWSVRRGGSPLHF. The CDR3, as DNA: TGTGCCTGGAGTGTACGCAGGGGTGGTTCACCCCTCCACTTT.

As regards this clone: This sample also contains other DNA sequences that code for the same CDR3. The V call is TRBV5-1, the J call TRBJ2-3; D is perhaps TRBD2 (6 bases). Germline values: CDR1 SGHRS, CDR2 YFSETQ. Trimming left V 1 base short and J 2 bases short, with 11 bases between. The CDR3 runs to 15 residues. CDR3 nucleotides: TGCGCCAGCAGCTTGCTGCGGGGTTCCACAGATACGCAGTATTTT. It yields the protein CASSLLRGSTDTQYF.

The chain recombines TRBV15 with TRBJ1-1; no firm D call. CDR1 LNHNV and CDR2 YYDKDF come from the germline V gene (reference sequence). The CDR3 has 13 residues. V shed 0 bases and J shed 10 bases, with 12 bases lying between them. The CDR3 DNA sequence: TGTGCCACCAGCAGAGACCGGCAGGCGACAGCTTTCTTT. Encoded protein: CATSRDRQATAFF.

V gene TRBV5-4 combines with J gene TRBJ2-7; 9 positions agree with TRBD1. Germline trimming cut 0 bases from V and 3 bases from J; bases unmatched to any gene: 4. The CDR3 has 15 amino acids. The V gene's germline CDR1 is SGHNT and CDR2 YYREEE (reference sequence). The CDR3 is CASSLAGQGIYEQYF. CDR3 nucleotides: TGTGCCAGCAGCTTGGCAGGACAGGGGATCTACGAGCAGTACTTC.

The sample holds one count of this clone. This chain joins TRBV5-6 and TRBJ2-2; possibly TRBD1 for D (6 bases). Trimming cost V 4 bases and J 1 base, with 14 bases left between them. The CDR3 is 16 residues long. Germline loops: CDR1 SGHDT, CDR2 YYEEEE. CDR3 coding DNA: TGTGCCAGCAGCGGGGGCGCCAGTTTGAACACCGGGGAGCTGTTTTTT. Translation: CASSGGASLNTGELFF.

The V and J genes are TRBV10-2 and TRBJ2-1; 12 nucleotides agree with TRBD1. V shed 3 bases and J 8 bases; nucleotides not matched to a gene: 11. Per germline, CDR1 WSHSY and CDR2 SAAADI. The CDR3 has 17 residues. The CDR3 region has the DNA TGCGCCAGCAGTGAACCCGTCGGGACAGGGGGCTTGTATGAGCAGTTCTTC. Encoded protein: CASSEPVGTGGLYEQFF.

The chain carries TRBV6-5 and TRBJ1-2, with D maybe TRBD1 (6 bases). The V and J ends lost 7 bases and 8 bases respectively, with 20 bases between them. The CDR3 sequence is 14 residues long. Germline V gives CDR1 MNHEY, CDR2 SVGAGI. The CDR3 coding sequence is TGTGCCAGCACAGGACAGAGATGGTGGAGCGGCTACACCTTC. This gives the protein CASTGQRWWSGYTF.

The CDR3 DNA reads TGTGCCAGCAGCCCCACCCCGGGGACGCAGAACTATGGCTACACCTTC. Translated, it gives CASSPTPGTQNYGYTF. The V call is TRBV9, the J call TRBJ1-2, with D possibly matching TRBD1 (5 bases). Germline values: CDR1 SGDLS, CDR2 YYNGEE. The CDR3 has 16 amino acids. Trimming took 4 bases from V and 2 from J, leaving 18 bases between them.

This chain links TRBV18 with TRBJ2-3; no clear D. CDR1 and CDR2 (germline): KGHSH, LQKENI. This CDR3 contains 11 residues. V shed 4 bases and J shed 9 bases, with 8 bases lying between them. The CDR3 loop reads CASSLTGTQYF. In nucleotides, the CDR3 is TGTGCCAGCTCACTCACCGGGACGCAGTATTTT. The full variable domain, completed using reference TRBV18 and TRBJ2-3, is NAGVMQNPRHLVRRRGQEARLRCSPMKGHSHVYWYRQLPEEGLKFMVYLQKENIIDESGMPKERFSAEFPKEGPSILRIQQVVRGDSAAYFCASSLTGTQYFGPGTRLTVL.

The V call is TRBV7-2, the J call TRBJ1-5, with 8 bases matching TRBD1. The J segment lost 7 bases and the V segment lost 6 bases, leaving 5 bases of the junction unmatched. Germline assignment: CDR1 SGHTA and CDR2 FQGNSA. The CDR3 has 13 amino acids. The CDR3 DNA reads as TGTGCCAGCAGTCCCGACAGGGGCCAGCCCCAGCATTTT. Encoded protein: CASSPDRGQPQHF.

The chain recombines TRBV5-1 with TRBJ1-1; tentatively, D is TRBD1 (5 bases). Trimming took 4 bases from V and 1 from J, leaving 11 bases between them. The germline CDR1 and CDR2 sequences are SGHRS and YFSETQ. The CDR3 has 14 residues. The CDR3 protein is CASSPVTGNTEAFF. For the CDR3, the DNA is TGCGCCAGCAGCCCGGTTACAGGGAACACTGAAGCTTTCTTT.

This clone appeared once. A read error may be the cause here, since a much bigger clone is one base away. The CDR3 does not end in the conserved phenylalanine or tryptophan, so this is likely a read error. The DNA is left out, because the CDR3 cannot be placed on it with certainty; the CDR3 is given as TCRdb lists it. The genes are TRBV11-2 and TRBJ1-2; the table calls TRBD1, which could not be checked here. The CDR3 length equals 14 residues, ends included. The germline gives CDR1 SGHAT, CDR2 FQNNGV. The CDR3: CASSLDRDRGSNTL.

The chain joins TRBV5-1 to TRBJ2-3; perhaps TRBD1 as D (6 bases). The V and J ends lost 1 base and 11 bases respectively, with 20 bases between them. Germline V lookup: CDR1 SGHRS, CDR2 YFSETQ. The CDR3 runs to 15 residues. CDR3 nucleotides: TGCGCCAGCAGCTTGAGGGGGTTTGAGTCCTTGGTGCAGTATTTT. The encoded protein is CASSLRGFESLVQYF.

A remark on this clone: One end of the junction varies from germline; a read error may be responsible. The J gene is TRBJ2-7, the V gene TRBV7-7; TRBD2 matches 8 bases. Germline CDR1 and CDR2: SSHAT and FNYEAQ (reference sequence). The CDR3 contains 13 residues. The CDR3 DNA is TGTGCTAGCAGCTTAGCGGGGACGGAGGAGCAGTACTTC. This gives the protein CASSLAGTEEQYF.

As regards this clone: This specimen includes other DNA sequences encoding the same CDR3. The chain uses TRBV6-5 and TRBJ1-2; D gene unclear. V shed 0 bases and J shed 4 bases, with 9 bases lying between them. The CDR3 totals 14 residues. Germline CDR1 MNHEY, CDR2 SVGAGI. The CDR3 DNA sequence: TGTGCCAGCAGTTACTCGAGGGTAGGCTATGGCTACACCTTC. It is translated as CASSYSRVGYGYTF.

The CDR3 reads CASSPTRGGSKIGELFF. The CDR3 DNA reads as TGCGCCAGCAGCCCTACCCGGGGAGGGTCGAAGATCGGGGAGCTGTTTTTT. The chain has TRBV5-1 and TRBJ2-2, with 7 positions matching TRBD2. V lost 4 bases to trimming and J lost 7 bases; unmatched junction nucleotides: 16. This CDR3 has 17 amino acids. Germline V gene data show CDR1 as SGHRS and CDR2 as YFSETQ.

J is TRBJ1-6 and V is TRBV6-5; D gene uncertain. Trimming removed 4 bases from V and 5 bases from J, with 9 bases in between. There are 14 residues in the CDR3. Germline CDR1 and CDR2: MNHEY and SVGAGI. CDR3 region: CASSSWPNNSPLHF. CDR3 bases: TGTGCCAGCAGTTCTTGGCCGAATAATTCACCCCTCCACTTT.

V is TRBV2 and J is TRBJ2-5, with TRBD1 identical over 8 bases. The CDR3 sequence is 17 residues long. Germline trimming cut 1 base from V and 0 bases from J; bases unmatched to any gene: 7. Germline V gene lookup returns CDR1 SNHLY and CDR2 FYNNEI. CDR3 bases: TGTGCCAGCAGTGAAGAGCCAGGGGGCCTCTACCAAGAGACCCAGTACTTC. This codes for CASSEEPGGLYQETQYF.

The chain couples TRBV4-1 to TRBJ2-7, with 9 bases identical to TRBD1. The CDR3 loop spans 14 amino acids. The germline V gene has CDR1 MGHRA and CDR2 YSYEKL. Germline trimming cut 5 bases from V and 3 bases from J; bases unmatched to any gene: 5. This CDR3 reads CASSKGQGLYEQYF. As DNA, the CDR3 is TGCGCCAGCAGCAAGGGACAGGGCCTCTACGAGCAGTACTTC.

The gene calls are TRBV30 and TRBJ2-7, with TRBD2 matching over 15 bases. CDR3 length: 17 residues. Germline V gene data show CDR1 as GTSNPN and CDR2 as SVGIG (reference sequence). The V and J ends lost 2 bases and 3 bases, in that order; junction bases with no gene match: 8. The CDR3 DNA reads TGTGCCTGGAGTCCCCTCGGACTAGCGGGGGGGCACTACGAGCAGTACTTC. Translated, it gives CAWSPLGLAGGHYEQYF.

The chain has TRBV19 and TRBJ2-7; weak D call: TRBD2 (5 bases). The germline V and J ends were trimmed by 5 bases and 3 bases, with 20 bases remaining between them. The length of the CDR3 is 16 residues. Germline V gene lookup returns CDR1 LNHDA and CDR2 SQIVND (reference sequence). CDR3 sequence reads: CASSDAGGHRIYEQYF. In DNA, the CDR3 is TGTGCCAGTAGTGACGCCGGAGGCCACCGAATCTACGAGCAGTACTTC.

About this clone: Other DNA sequences within the sample encode an identical CDR3. The CDR3 sequence is CASSSQGTTDTQYF. CDR3 nucleotides: TGTGCCAGCAGCTCACAGGGGACCACAGATACGCAGTATTTT. The gene calls are TRBV7-9 and TRBJ2-3, with 7 bases matching TRBD1. The CDR3 totals 14 residues. Trimming cost V 4 bases and J 2 bases; bases outside gene matches: 3. Germline V gene data show CDR1 as SEHNR and CDR2 as FQNEAQ (reference sequence).

In this sample, this clone turned up once. The chain is built from TRBV7-2 and TRBJ2-5, with D possibly TRBD2 on 7 matching bases. The ends were cut back, 0 bases at V and 5 bases at J, with 16 bases in the middle. CDR1 and CDR2 (germline): SGHTA, FQGNSA. This CDR3 spans 16 amino acids. CDR3 residues: CASSLALGGRRETQYF. CDR3 DNA sequence: TGTGCCAGCAGCTTAGCGCTGGGGGGGCGGAGGGAGACCCAGTACTTC.

DNA for the CDR3: TGTGCCAGCAGGGTGGGACTAGCAGATACGCAGTATTTT. It translates to CASRVGLADTQYF. The V gene is TRBV5-6, the J gene TRBJ2-3, with 8 bases matching TRBD2. Germline V gene data show CDR1 as SGHDT and CDR2 as YYEEEE. CDR3 length: 13 amino acids. The junction had 3 bases not matched to a gene; V was cut back by 5 bases and J by 4 bases.

V gene TRBV5-1 combines with J gene TRBJ2-1; TRBD1 agrees at 9 bases. V dropped 0 bases and J dropped 7; count of bases not matched to a gene: 11. The CDR3 length is 17 residues. Per the germline V gene, CDR1 is SGHRS and CDR2 is YFSETQ. The CDR3 region is CASSLAPGQGGNNEQFF. The CDR3 DNA is TGCGCCAGCAGCTTGGCCCCGGGACAGGGAGGGAATAATGAGCAGTTCTTC.

This sequence joins TRBV6-1 and TRBJ1-2; D gene uncertain. Germline V gene data show CDR1 as MNHNS and CDR2 as SASEGT. The length of the CDR3 is 14 residues. Trimming cost V 3 bases and J 1 base, with 9 bases left between them. The DNA for the CDR3 is TGTGCCAGCAGTGACTACAGCCTTAACTATGGCTACACCTTC. This translates into CASSDYSLNYGYTF.

The table lists this clone with a count of one. The sample contains more than one DNA sequence encoding this CDR3. The gene calls are TRBV5-8 and TRBJ2-2; a possible D gene is TRBD1 (6 bases). The CDR3 sequence is 13 residues long. The germline V and J ends were trimmed by 0 bases and 6 bases, with 6 bases remaining between them. The V gene's germline CDR1 is SGHTS and CDR2 YDEGEE. This CDR3 reads CASSLEGAGELFF. CDR3 bases: TGTGCCAGCAGCTTGGAGGGGGCCGGGGAGCTGTTTTTT.

CDR3 loop: CASSFTGMETQYF. The CDR3 coding sequence is TGTGCCAGTAGTTTTACAGGGATGGAGACCCAGTACTTC. V is TRBV19 and J is TRBJ2-5; a weak D match, TRBD1 (6 bases). The length of the CDR3 is 13 residues. Germline CDR1 LNHDA, CDR2 SQIVND (reference sequence). V lost 5 bases to trimming and J lost 5 bases, with 12 bases between them.